What follows are 28 T cell receptor beta chains derived from one specimen sequenced in a study of shared clonotypes between healthy human individuals. Repertoires were generated with immunoSEQ multiplex PCR, while TCRdb's copy carries only in-frame clones and drops some. The sample holds millions of clones; over 85% are singletons and the top ten take 0.3% to 0.4%. Sequences were obtained from naive CD4+ T cells from PBMCs. Subset meaning: CD45RA+ positively selected. The receptors here all came from a man aged 18-30 years in good health. Some clones in this sample may be carry-over from other donors' samples.

The V gene is TRBV7-3, the J gene TRBJ2-3; the D gene is possibly TRBD1 (5 bases). Trimming took 4 bases from V and 2 from J, leaving 10 bases between them. There are 14 residues in the CDR3. Germline lookup yields CDR1 SGHTA and CDR2 FQGTGA. CDR3 residues: CASSSSTATDTQYF. DNA for the CDR3: TGTGCCAGCAGCTCCTCGACAGCCACAGATACGCAGTATTTT.

The chain recombines TRBV5-6 with TRBJ2-7; D perhaps matches TRBD2 (5 bases). Germline CDR1 is SGHDT and CDR2 is YYEEEE. Trimming left V 0 bases short and J 3 bases short, with 10 bases between. This CDR3 contains 14 residues. The CDR3 coding sequence is TGTGCCAGCAGCTTGGGACTACGTCTCTACGAGCAGTACTTC. This codes for CASSLGLRLYEQYF.

The chain is built from TRBV25-1 and TRBJ1-5; perhaps TRBD1 as D (5 bases). The CDR3 sequence is 13 residues long. Germline loops: CDR1 MGHDK, CDR2 SYGVNS. Trimming shortened V by 3 bases and J by 4 bases, and 7 bases separated the two germline ends. Here the CDR3 reads CASSDRENQPQHF. The CDR3 nucleotides read TGTGCCAGCAGTGACAGGGAGAATCAGCCCCAGCATTTT.

This chain joins TRBV7-3 and TRBJ1-2; D is possibly TRBD1 (6 bases). Trimming shortened V by 8 bases and J by 4 bases, and 11 bases separated the two germline ends. Germline V gene data show CDR1 as SGHTA and CDR2 as FQGTGA. CDR3 length: 12 amino acids. The CDR3 region has the DNA TGTGCCAGCTCCGAGGGGGGCTATGGCTACACCTTC. It yields the protein CASSEGGYGYTF.

The chain has TRBV28 and TRBJ2-3; TRBD2 is a possible D gene (6 bases). CDR3 size: 14 residues. V shed 8 bases and J shed 5 bases, with 17 bases lying between them. Germline CDR1 is MDHEN and CDR2 is SYDVKM. This CDR3 reads CASAWNRRGDTQYF. As DNA, the CDR3 is TGTGCCAGCGCTTGGAACCGGAGGGGAGATACGCAGTATTTT.

The chain recombines TRBV6-1 with TRBJ1-5; D may be TRBD1 (6 bases). Trimming removed 6 bases at V and 6 bases at J, with 18 bases between. CDR3 length: 15 amino acids. Germline CDR1 reads MNHNS; CDR2 reads SASEGT. CDR3 DNA: TGTGCCAGCAGCCGATACAGGGAGGTGTCTCAGCCCCAGCATTTT. Amino acids: CASSRYREVSQPQHF.

This clone was seen more than once but under ten times. The chain combines TRBV6-6 with TRBJ2-5, with D unclear. The germline gives CDR1 MNHNY, CDR2 SVGAGI (reference sequence). This CDR3 has 13 amino acids. V was trimmed by 4 bases and J by 5 bases, leaving 11 bases between them. The CDR3 loop is CASSFVFGETQYF. The CDR3, as DNA: TGTGCCAGCAGTTTCGTATTCGGGGAGACCCAGTACTTC.

This chain uses TRBV18 with TRBJ2-2; no reliable D call. The germline CDR1 and CDR2 sequences are KGHSH and LQKENI. Between the trimmed V and J ends, which lost 2 bases and 6 bases, there was a span of 16 bases. The length of the CDR3 is 16 residues. The CDR3 bases are TGTGCCAGCTCACCAAGGCCTGGGCCCACGGCCGGGGAGCTGTTTTTT. The encoded protein is CASSPRPGPTAGELFF. Supplemented by reference TRBV18 and TRBJ2-2, the full variable domain reads NAGVMQNPRHLVRRRGQEARLRCSPMKGHSHVYWYRQLPEEGLKFMVYLQKENIIDESGMPKERFSAEFPKEGPSILRIQQVVRGDSAAYFCASSPRPGPTAGELFFGEGSRLTVL.

This clone was seen only once. This chain joins TRBV5-1 and TRBJ2-1, with D perhaps matching TRBD1 (5 bases). This CDR3 comprises 15 residues. Germline V gene data show CDR1 as SGHRS and CDR2 as YFSETQ. Trimming left V 0 bases short and J 6 bases short, with 13 bases between. This chain's CDR3 is CASSLEGLPGNEQFF. The CDR3 DNA reads TGCGCCAGCAGCTTGGAGGGGTTACCGGGCAATGAGCAGTTCTTC. Full variable domain (missing parts from reference TRBV5-1 and TRBJ2-1): KAGVTQTPRYLIKTRGQQVTLSCSPISGHRSVSWYQQTPGQGLQFLFEYFSETQRNKGNFPGRFSGRQFSNSRSEMNVSTLELGDSALYLCASSLEGLPGNEQFFGPGTRLTVL.

The chain joins TRBV11-1 to TRBJ2-7; 10 bases match TRBD1. V trimming: 4 bases; J trimming: 6 bases; junction bases outside the gene matches: 9. CDR1 SGHAT and CDR2 FQDESV come from the germline V gene (reference sequence). This CDR3 spans 15 amino acids. The CDR3 here is CASSSSGTGAPEQYF. The CDR3 region has the DNA TGTGCCAGCAGCTCATCCGGGACAGGGGCCCCCGAGCAGTACTTC.

Of note for this clone: Other DNA sequences within the sample encode an identical CDR3. This chain connects TRBV28 to TRBJ1-2, with D uncertain. V dropped 1 base and J dropped 1 base, with 4 bases sitting between them. CDR1 MDHEN and CDR2 SYDVKM come from the germline V gene. The CDR3 length is 13 residues. CDR3: CASSLLGNYGYTF. Written as DNA, the CDR3 is TGTGCCAGCAGTTTATTGGGTAACTATGGCTACACCTTC.

The chain uses TRBV19 and TRBJ1-1, with 8 bases matching TRBD1. The junction had 10 bases not matched to a gene; V was cut back by 6 bases and J by 7 bases. CDR1 and CDR2 (germline): LNHDA, SQIVND (reference sequence). The length of the CDR3 is 14 residues. The CDR3 is CASRSQQGVGEAFF. The CDR3 coding sequence is TGTGCCAGTAGGTCCCAACAGGGGGTGGGTGAAGCTTTCTTT.

This clone was picked up a small number of times. V and J are TRBV2 and TRBJ1-5; no clear D gene. The ends were cut back, 7 bases at V and 2 bases at J, with 9 bases in the middle. The CDR3 extends over 13 amino acids. CDR1 is SNHLY and CDR2 is FYNNEI in the germline V gene. The CDR3, as DNA: TGTGCCAGCACCAGAGAGGGCAATCAGCCCCAGCATTTT. This translates into CASTREGNQPQHF.

The rearrangement joins TRBV6-1 to TRBJ2-7; the D is unclear. Trimming removed 0 bases from V and 0 bases from J, with 9 bases in between. The CDR3 consists of 15 residues. Germline V gene sequence: CDR1 MNHNS, CDR2 SASEGT. CDR3 in DNA: TGTGCCAGCAGTGAAGCGGACCCAAGCTCCTACGAGCAGTACTTC. It yields the protein CASSEADPSSYEQYF.

This chain connects TRBV2 to TRBJ1-2; 8 nucleotides align to TRBD1. CDR3 length: 13 residues. The germline V gene encodes CDR1 SNHLY and CDR2 FYNNEI. Trimming removed 6 bases from V and 5 bases from J; junction bases left unmatched: 5. The CDR3 bases are TGTGCCAGCAGGCCCCGGGACAGGTATGGCTACACCTTC. Residues: CASRPRDRYGYTF.

The chain carries TRBV15 and TRBJ2-3; 12 bases line up with TRBD2. The CDR3 is made up of 17 amino acids. The germline V gene encodes CDR1 LNHNV and CDR2 YYDKDF (reference sequence). V shed 4 bases and J 4 bases; nucleotides not matched to a gene: 9. The CDR3 DNA reads as TGTGCCACCAGCATGCCTAGCGGGAGGGCCGGGGCAGATACGCAGTATTTT. It encodes CATSMPSGRAGADTQYF.

Of note for this clone: At the DNA level, this CDR3 is encoded by other sequences in the same sample as well. The chain uses TRBV18 and TRBJ2-5; no reliable D call. This CDR3 contains 13 residues. Trimming removed 3 bases at V and 2 bases at J, with 7 bases between. CDR1 is KGHSH, CDR2 LQKENI, per germline. As DNA, the CDR3 is TGTGCCAGCTCACCTACTACTCAAGAGACCCAGTACTTC. Its translation: CASSPTTQETQYF.

The chain carries TRBV5-1 and TRBJ2-5; TRBD1 matches at 8 bases. CDR1 SGHRS and CDR2 YFSETQ come from the germline V gene. This CDR3 has 16 amino acids. Unmatched junction bases numbered 11, after V lost 6 bases and J lost 1 base. The CDR3 DNA follows: TGCGCCAGCAAACCCACCCGGGACAGGCCCCAAGAGACCCAGTACTTC. Its translation is CASKPTRDRPQETQYF.

The CDR3 loop is CASRPVVDSGELFF. CDR3 bases: TGCGCCAGCAGACCGGTTGTAGATAGCGGGGAGCTGTTTTTT. The chain combines TRBV5-1 with TRBJ2-2, with D hard to call. Germline V gene sequence: CDR1 SGHRS, CDR2 YFSETQ. This CDR3 is 14 amino acids long. Trimming removed 5 bases at V and 7 bases at J, with 15 bases between. The variable domain in full, with the rest retrieved from reference TRBV5-1 and TRBJ2-2, is KAGVTQTPRYLIKTRGQQVTLSCSPISGHRSVSWYQQTPGQGLQFLFEYFSETQRNKGNFPGRFSGRQFSNSRSEMNVSTLELGDSALYLCASRPVVDSGELFFGEGSRLTVL.

In the case of this clone: The sample has other DNA sequences that encode this CDR3 too. V is TRBV4-2 and J is TRBJ2-7; 11 bases match TRBD2. The V gene end was trimmed by 0 bases and the J gene end by 4 bases; junction bases not matched to a gene: 2. CDR3 length: 15 residues. Germline V gene lookup returns CDR1 LGHNA and CDR2 YNFKEQ. Written as DNA, the CDR3 is TGTGCCAGCAGCCAAGATCTAGCGGGGGGATACGAGCAGTACTTC. Protein: CASSQDLAGGYEQYF.

The chain couples TRBV2 to TRBJ1-5; 7 nucleotides match TRBD1. This CDR3 has 14 residues. Germline CDR1 reads SNHLY; CDR2 reads FYNNEI. V was clipped by 7 bases and J by 5 bases; unmatched bases: 8. The CDR3 coding sequence is TGTGCCAGCACCAAACAGGGGTTCGATCAGCCCCAGCATTTT. It translates to CASTKQGFDQPQHF.

The table lists this clone with a count of one. The chain joins TRBV6-1 to TRBJ1-3; D is uncertain. Germline CDR1 and CDR2: MNHNS and SASEGT. CDR3 length equals 16 residues. The ends were cut back, 2 bases at V and 4 bases at J, with 15 bases in the middle. CDR3 sequence: CASSEIDGRGGNTIYF. CDR3 in DNA: TGTGCCAGCAGTGAAATAGATGGGCGGGGAGGAAACACCATATATTTT.

The chain links TRBV6-6 to TRBJ1-2; 7 positions agree with TRBD1. This CDR3 is 15 amino acids long. V dropped 5 bases and J dropped 4; count of bases not matched to a gene: 10. Germline CDR1 is MNHNY and CDR2 is SVGAGI (reference sequence). Written as DNA, the CDR3 is TGTGCCAGCAGTGGGGACAGCGGCTTGACCTATGGCTACACCTTC. Protein product: CASSGDSGLTYGYTF.

V is TRBV6-1 and J is TRBJ2-2; unclear D gene. Germline V gives CDR1 MNHNS, CDR2 SASEGT. There are 14 residues in the CDR3. V shed 2 bases and J shed 2 bases, with 6 bases lying between them. CDR3 in amino acids: CASSELDNTGELFF. The DNA for the CDR3 is TGTGCCAGCAGTGAACTCGATAACACCGGGGAGCTGTTTTTT.

The V gene is TRBV5-1, the J gene TRBJ1-1, with D perhaps matching TRBD1 (6 bases). The CDR3 extends over 13 amino acids. V was cut by 6 bases and J by 4 bases, with 13 bases left in between. From germline, CDR1 is SGHRS and CDR2 YFSETQ. For the CDR3, the DNA is TGCGCCAGCACCAAGGAGGGGGGCACTGAAGCTTTCTTT. It codes for CASTKEGGTEAFF.

This clone was counted a few times. V is TRBV28 and J is TRBJ1-1; perhaps TRBD1 as D (6 bases). Germline loops: CDR1 MDHEN, CDR2 SYDVKM. The CDR3 has 10 residues. V was trimmed by 7 bases and J by 12 bases, leaving 12 bases between them. CDR3 loop: CASNGRGTFF. CDR3 bases: TGTGCCAGCAACGGAAGGGGGACTTTCTTT.

The chain links TRBV6-1 to TRBJ2-2, with TRBD2 identical over 7 bases. V lost 5 bases to trimming and J lost 0 bases; unmatched junction nucleotides: 3. CDR1 is MNHNS and CDR2 is SASEGT in the germline V gene. This CDR3 spans 15 amino acids. The CDR3 DNA follows: TGTGCCAGCAGTAAGCGGGACGCGAACACCGGGGAGCTGTTTTTT. Encoded protein: CASSKRDANTGELFF.

The rearrangement uses TRBV28 and TRBJ1-5; D uncertain. The CDR3 covers 15 residues. V was clipped by 1 base and J by 0 bases, with 7 bases between them. Germline CDR1 reads MDHEN; CDR2 reads SYDVKM. DNA of the CDR3: TGTGCCAGCAGTTTATTTCTCCATAGCAATCAGCCCCAGCATTTT. Encoded protein: CASSLFLHSNQPQHF.